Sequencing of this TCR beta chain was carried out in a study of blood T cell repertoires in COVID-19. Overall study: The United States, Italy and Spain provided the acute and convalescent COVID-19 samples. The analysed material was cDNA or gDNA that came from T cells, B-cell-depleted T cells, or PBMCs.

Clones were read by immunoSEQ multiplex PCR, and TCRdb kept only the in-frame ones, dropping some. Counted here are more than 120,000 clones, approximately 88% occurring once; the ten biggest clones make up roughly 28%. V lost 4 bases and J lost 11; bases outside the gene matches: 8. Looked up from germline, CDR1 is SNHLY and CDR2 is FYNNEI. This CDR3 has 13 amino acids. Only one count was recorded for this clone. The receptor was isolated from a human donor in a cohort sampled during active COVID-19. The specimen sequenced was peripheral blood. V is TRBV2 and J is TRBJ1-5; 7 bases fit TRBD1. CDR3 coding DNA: TGTGCCAGCAGTGGGACAGGAATCGGATCCCAGCATTTT. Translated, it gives CASSGTGIGSQHF.